This T cell receptor (beta chain) emerged from a study of beta chain features in type 1 diabetes. Study-wide results and caveats: Reads derived from cDNA could over-represent cells showing high TCR expression.

At least ten counts were recorded for this clone. No antigen is known for it. Markers CD45RO/CCR7/CD25/CD127/CD95/CD27 served to sort CD4+ naive, central memory, regulatory and stem cell-like memory cells. Reverse transcribing all isolated RNA meant expressed TCRB transcripts were sequenced. Using immunoSEQ multiplex PCR, the repertoire was profiled, and TCRdb retains in-frame clones only, with some absent. This sample has under 550,000 clones, with 11% found just once. Sequenced input: naive CD4+ T cells from blood. This TCR derives from a woman aged 18-29 years in good health.

The CDR3 DNA reads as TGCAGCGTTCCGCTGTACTATGGCTACACCTTC. Translation: CSVPLYYGYTF. The chain has TRBV29-1 and TRBJ1-2; no clear D gene. The V end lost 5 bases, the J end lost 3 bases, and 7 bases lay between the germline ends. Germline lookup yields CDR1 SQVTM and CDR2 ANQGSEA. This CDR3 comprises 11 residues. Complete variable domain (other parts from reference TRBV29-1 and TRBJ1-2): SAVISQKPSRDICQRGTSLTIQCQVDSQVTMMFWYRQQPGQSLTLIATANQGSEATYESGFVIDKFPISRPNLTFSTLTVSNMSPEDSSIYLCSVPLYYGYTFGSGTRLTVV.